This T cell receptor beta chain was recorded in a study of blood T cell repertoires in COVID-19. About the research overall: COVID-19 samples from acute and convalescent phases originated in the United States, Italy and Spain.

In germline, CDR1 is LNHDA, CDR2 SQIVND (reference sequence). The CDR3 sequence is 13 residues long. Trimming removed 5 bases from V and 8 bases from J, with 13 bases in between. The method was immunoSEQ multiplex PCR; TCRdb's version includes in-frame clones alone and lacks a portion of them. This sample yields under 95,000 clones, of which roughly 88% are seen a single time; 2.5% to 3.5% belongs to the top ten. The chain has TRBV19 and TRBJ1-5, with D unclear. The receptor comes from a woman aged 80 or older with COVID-19, enrolled during active disease. Sequenced: peripheral blood. The CDR3 region is CASSFSWAEPQHF. The CDR3 DNA is TGTGCCAGTAGTTTTTCTTGGGCCGAGCCCCAGCATTTT.